The 23 T cell receptor beta chains presented below share a single source sample, sequenced in a study of T cell responses to AZD1222 COVID-19 vaccine. The table came from immunoSEQ multiplex PCR; TCRdb's copy has only in-frame clones and leaves some out. The sample has roughly 120,000 clones; roughly 90% are singletons. The material sequenced was peripheral blood, taken 28 days after the second AZD1222 dose. The receptors shown here come from an adult who received the AZD1222 COVID-19 vaccine.

The chain combines TRBV18 with TRBJ1-2; TRBD1 might be the D (6 bases). V was trimmed by 2 bases and J by 0 bases, leaving 10 bases between them. Germline V gene data show CDR1 as KGHSH and CDR2 as LQKENI. The CDR3 has 15 residues. The chain's CDR3 is CASSPGQKTNYGYTF. CDR3 in DNA: TGTGCCAGCTCACCAGGACAGAAGACTAACTATGGCTACACCTTC.

The V gene is TRBV5-1, the J gene TRBJ2-1, with D possibly TRBD1 on 5 matching bases. Germline CDR1 reads SGHRS; CDR2 reads YFSETQ. Trimming shortened V by 1 base and J by 8 bases, and 7 bases separated the two germline ends. This CDR3 is built from 12 residues. The CDR3 DNA sequence: TGCGCCAGCAGCTTGCAGGGCGATGAGCAGTTCTTC. Translating gives CASSLQGDEQFF. The full variable domain, its missing parts supplied by reference TRBV5-1 and TRBJ2-1, is KAGVTQTPRYLIKTRGQQVTLSCSPISGHRSVSWYQQTPGQGLQFLFEYFSETQRNKGNFPGRFSGRQFSNSRSEMNVSTLELGDSALYLCASSLQGDEQFFGPGTRLTVL.

A note on this clone: One end of the junction is discordant with germline, which a read error may explain. The chain has TRBV7-7 and TRBJ2-5; 7 bases are shared with TRBD1. Germline loops: CDR1 SSHAT, CDR2 FNYEAQ (reference sequence). The CDR3 runs to 14 residues. CDR3 sequence reads: CASSLAGTEETQYF. Written as DNA, the CDR3 is TGTGCTAGCAGCTTAGCCGGGACAGAAGAGACCCAGTACTTC.

The gene calls are TRBV11-3 and TRBJ2-1, with 8 positions matching TRBD1. This CDR3 is 18 amino acids long. J gave up 6 bases and V 4 bases, and 17 bases lay outside the gene matches. Per germline, CDR1 SGHNT and CDR2 YENEEA. CDR3 protein: CASSSGGRGRPFGNEQFF. In nucleotides, the CDR3 is TGTGCCAGCAGCTCCGGAGGCAGGGGGCGTCCGTTTGGCAATGAGCAGTTCTTC.

The V call is TRBV12-5, the J call TRBJ1-1, with D unresolved. The CDR3 is 16 amino acids. Germline V gene data show CDR1 as LGHNT and CDR2 as FRNRAP. V was pared by 4 bases and J by 0 bases, with 15 bases between. CDR3 bases: TGTGCTAGTGGTTGGAATGGTGGGAGCATGAACACTGAAGCTTTCTTT. Its protein is CASGWNGGSMNTEAFF.

The chain joins TRBV19 to TRBJ1-1, with D tentatively TRBD1 (6 bases). The length of the CDR3 is 14 residues. V was cut by 3 bases and J by 0 bases, with 8 bases left in between. Germline V gives CDR1 LNHDA, CDR2 SQIVND (reference sequence). CDR3 protein: CASSMGHMNTEAFF. The CDR3 bases are TGTGCCAGTAGTATGGGACACATGAACACTGAAGCTTTCTTT.

This chain links TRBV27 with TRBJ2-3, with 11 bases identical to TRBD2. The V gene end was trimmed by 7 bases and the J gene end by 3 bases; junction bases not matched to a gene: 3. Germline CDR1 is MNHEY and CDR2 is SMNVEV (reference sequence). This CDR3 is built from 14 residues. The CDR3 DNA reads TGTGCCAGCACAAGACTAGCGGGGACAGATACGCAGTATTTT. Translated, it gives CASTRLAGTDTQYF.

The gene calls are TRBV5-8 and TRBJ1-2, with a tentative D call TRBD1 (5 bases). Trimming left V 5 bases short and J 2 bases short, with 13 bases between. The CDR3 sequence is 14 residues long. The germline V gene has CDR1 SGHTS and CDR2 YDEGEE. The DNA of the CDR3 is TGTGCCAGCAGGGGACGCATAGGCAACTATGGCTACACCTTC. Encoded protein: CASRGRIGNYGYTF.

The chain carries TRBV7-9 and TRBJ1-1; 7 bases fit TRBD1. Trimming at V came to 6 bases and at J to 10 bases, leaving 14 bases not matched to a gene. Germline lookup yields CDR1 SEHNR and CDR2 FQNEAQ (reference sequence). The CDR3 has 14 residues. CDR3 DNA: TGTGCCAGCAGTCAGGGGGAGGGAATCCCTTCAGCTTTCTTT. It codes for CASSQGEGIPSAFF. Full variable domain (missing parts from reference TRBV7-9 and TRBJ1-1): DTGVSQNPRHKITKRGQNVTFRCDPISEHNRLYWYRQTLGQGPEFLTYFQNEAQLEKSRLLSDRFSAERPKGSFSTLEIQRTEQGDSAMYLCASSQGEGIPSAFFGQGTRLTVV.

The chain combines TRBV3-1 (or the pseudogene TRBV3-2) with TRBJ2-5; 7 bases line up with TRBD1. This CDR3 has 16 residues. After removal of 1 base from V and 5 bases from J, the junction contained 10 bases not matched to a gene. CDR1 is LGHDT, CDR2 YNNKEL, per germline (reference sequence). The CDR3 DNA follows: TGTGCCAGCAGCCAAGGCTCATGGGACAGAGGGGAGACCCAGTACTTC. As protein: CASSQGSWDRGETQYF.

The gene calls are TRBV11-2 and TRBJ2-1; D possibly corresponds to TRBD2 (6 bases). The CDR3 is 14 amino acids. CDR1 and CDR2 (germline): SGHAT, FQNNGV. With 5 bases removed from V and 4 bases from J, the gap between germline ends came to 12 bases. The CDR3 reads CASSSRTTYNEQFF. DNA for the CDR3: TGTGCCAGCAGCAGTAGGACTACATACAATGAGCAGTTCTTC. The entire variable domain, with the rest obtained from reference TRBV11-2 and TRBJ2-1, is as follows: EAGVAQSPRYKIIEKRQSVAFWCNPISGHATLYWYQQILGQGPKLLIQFQNNGVVDDSQLPKDRFSAERLKGVDSTLKIQPAKLEDSAVYLCASSSRTTYNEQFFGPGTRLTVL.

V usage is TRBV7-8 and J usage is TRBJ1-1, with 7 bases matching TRBD1. Germline CDR1 reads SGHVS; CDR2 reads FQNEAQ. The CDR3 is made up of 14 amino acids. J lost 0 bases, V lost 5 bases, and 3 bases had no gene match. CDR3 loop: CASSPGGLNTEAFF. CDR3 nucleotide sequence: TGTGCCAGCAGCCCAGGGGGGCTGAACACTGAAGCTTTCTTT. Full variable domain (rest looked up from reference TRBV7-8 and TRBJ1-1): GAGVSQSPRYKVAKRGQDVALRCDPISGHVSLFWYQQALGQGPEFLTYFQNEAQLDKSGLPSDRFFAERPEGSVSTLKIQRTQQEDSAVYLCASSPGGLNTEAFFGQGTRLTVV.

This clone appeared a single time. The genes are TRBV20-1 and TRBJ2-5, with D perhaps matching TRBD1 or TRBD2 (7 bases each). V was pared by 3 bases and J by 2 bases, with 13 bases between. Germline CDR1 is DFQATT and CDR2 is SNEGSKA (reference sequence). The CDR3 runs 14 residues. In DNA, the CDR3 is TGCAGTGCTAGTCAGGGGGGGGCACAAGAGACCCAGTACTTC. Translating gives CSASQGGAQETQYF.

V usage is TRBV6-5 and J usage is TRBJ2-5; D is tentatively TRBD1 or TRBD2 (6 bases each). Trimming removed 7 bases at V and 5 bases at J, with 14 bases between. Germline CDR1 and CDR2: MNHEY and SVGAGI. The CDR3 runs to 13 residues. The CDR3 DNA reads as TGTGCCAGCACCTTGGGGGGCCGGGAGACCCAGTACTTC. This gives the protein CASTLGGRETQYF.

This clone was seen more than once but under ten times. The chain couples TRBV3-1 (or the pseudogene TRBV3-2) to TRBJ2-5; 14 bases map to TRBD2. The CDR3 sequence is 17 residues long. CDR1 and CDR2 from the germline V gene are LGHDT and YNNKEL (reference sequence). Trimming took 4 bases from V and 5 from J; bases not matched to a gene: 9. CDR3: CASSPWTSGGSRETQYF. Written as DNA, the CDR3 is TGTGCCAGCAGCCCTTGGACTAGCGGGGGGTCCAGGGAGACCCAGTACTTC.

This clone was recorded only once. The gene calls are TRBV19 and TRBJ2-2, with 12 bases matching TRBD1. This CDR3 has 16 amino acids. Germline V gene lookup returns CDR1 LNHDA and CDR2 SQIVND (reference sequence). Trimming removed 9 bases from V and 3 bases from J; junction bases left unmatched: 8. The CDR3: CASRPGTGGDTGELFF. The CDR3 DNA is TGTGCCAGCCGCCCCGGGACAGGGGGCGACACCGGGGAGCTGTTTTTT.

CDR3: CASRPPDNGEDEQYF. CDR3 sequence (DNA): TGTGCCAGCCGACCCCCGGACAATGGTGAGGACGAGCAGTACTTC. This chain connects TRBV2 to TRBJ2-7; D may be TRBD1 (5 bases). The V and J ends lost 8 bases and 5 bases respectively, with 22 bases between them. The CDR3 consists of 15 residues. Looked up from germline, CDR1 is SNHLY and CDR2 is FYNNEI. Combining the CDR3 with reference TRBV2 and TRBJ2-7 gives the whole variable domain EPEVTQTPSHQVTQMGQEVILRCVPISNHLYFYWYRQILGQKVEFLVSFYNNEISEKSEIFDDQFSVERPDGSNFTLKIRSTKLEDSAMYFCASRPPDNGEDEQYFGPGTRLTVT.

The chain joins TRBV3-1 (or the pseudogene TRBV3-2) to TRBJ1-3, with D maybe TRBD1 (5 bases). The V end was cut by 3 bases, the J end by 4 bases, with 16 bases between. The germline V gene encodes CDR1 LGHDT and CDR2 YNNKEL (reference sequence). The CDR3 spans 16 residues. The CDR3 DNA is TGTGCCAGCAGCCAGACAGCGAGAATCTCCGGAAACACCATATATTTT. Translating it yields CASSQTARISGNTIYF.

This chain uses TRBV7-9 with TRBJ1-5, with D unclear. CDR1 SEHNR and CDR2 FQNEAQ come from the germline V gene (reference sequence). Trimming took off 4 bases at V and 1 base at J, with 11 bases between the two ends. The CDR3 extends over 15 amino acids. DNA for the CDR3: TGTGCCAGCAGCTCAGATCAGGACAGCAATCAGCCCCAGCATTTT. Translated, it gives CASSSDQDSNQPQHF.

The chain combines TRBV10-3 with TRBJ2-5, with no clear D. Per germline, CDR1 ENHRY and CDR2 SYGVKD. Trimming stripped 2 bases from V and 1 base from J, with 8 bases between. The CDR3 has 14 residues. The CDR3 DNA reads as TGTGCCATCAGTGAGGGCAGCGTCCAAGAGACCCAGTACTTC. Amino acid sequence: CAISEGSVQETQYF.

The V and J genes are TRBV4-2 and TRBJ1-1; 7 nucleotides match TRBD1. The CDR3 length is 15 residues. The germline V gene has CDR1 LGHNA and CDR2 YNFKEQ. Losses at the gene ends were 5 bases for V and 2 bases for J; bases not matched to a gene: 8. CDR3 in amino acids: CASSTYRGINTEAFF. As DNA, the CDR3 is TGTGCCAGCAGCACCTACAGGGGAATAAACACTGAAGCTTTCTTT.

This chain joins TRBV2 and TRBJ2-5; 11 bases align to TRBD2. This CDR3 region has 15 residues. Germline V gene lookup returns CDR1 SNHLY and CDR2 FYNNEI. The V gene end was trimmed by 3 bases and the J gene end by 5 bases; junction bases not matched to a gene: 5. DNA for the CDR3: TGTGCCAGCAGTGACGGGACTAGCGGCTTGGAGACCCAGTACTTC. Its translation is CASSDGTSGLETQYF.

The rearrangement joins TRBV3-1 (or the pseudogene TRBV3-2) to TRBJ2-7; D is perhaps TRBD1 or TRBD2 (5 bases each). Germline V gene lookup returns CDR1 LGHDT and CDR2 YNNKEL (reference sequence). The CDR3 runs 14 residues. Trimming shortened V by 0 bases and J by 11 bases, and 17 bases separated the two germline ends. Here the CDR3 reads CASSQERGRSPEYF. The CDR3 DNA reads as TGTGCCAGCAGCCAAGAGAGGGGCAGGTCGCCGGAGTACTTC.